This T cell receptor beta chain is from a study of T cells after yellow fever vaccination. Study findings and constraints: Post-booster reappearance was seen for most primary-vaccination clones (roughly 96% CD4, around 91% CD8).

This CDR3 has 15 amino acids. Germline V gene data show CDR1 as LGHNA and CDR2 as YSLEER. Trimming cost V 4 bases and J 6 bases, with 15 bases left between them. This clonotype was observed many times. Its antigen remains unknown. A single record per CDR3 protein comes from TCRdb applying MiXCR to the 5' RACE reads. The sample comprises about 320,000 distinct CDR3 sequences, approximately 4.5% of which are singletons, and approximately 19% rests with the top ten. The chain links TRBV4-3 to TRBJ1-4; D gene ambiguous. This sample comprised PBMCs, obtained 15 days after the yellow fever booster vaccination. The clonotype was recovered from a man in his late teens or twenties who received the YFV17D yellow fever vaccine. CDR3 sequence: CASSPAGRSDEKLFF. For the CDR3, the DNA is TGCGCCAGCAGCCCAGCAGGACGGAGTGATGAAAAACTGTTTTTT.